What follows describes a single T cell receptor (beta chain). The V end was cut by 2 bases, the J end by 0 bases, with 7 bases between. The length of the CDR3 is 15 residues. Looked up from germline, CDR1 is MNHEY and CDR2 is SMNVEV (reference sequence). The data were obtained in a study of T cell changes during pregnancy in multiple sclerosis. TCRdb's copy holds only in-frame clones and misses some; the assay was immunoSEQ multiplex PCR. The table lists under 75,000 clones, about 90% of them singletons. The clonotype was recovered from a female donor with multiple sclerosis, enrolled in a pregnancy study. The sequencing here drew on CD4+ T cells from peripheral blood mononuclear cells, taken after pregnancy. The V and J genes are TRBV27 and TRBJ2-2, with a possible D match to TRBD2 (6 bases). The CDR3 region is CASSLPGANTGELFF. In nucleotides, the CDR3 is TGTGCCAGCAGTTTACCGGGGGCGAACACCGGGGAGCTGTTTTTT.